This TCR beta chain was captured by sequencing in a study of blood T cell repertoires in COVID-19. The overall study: Each recovered donor of Cohort 3 presented with two negative PCRs, clearance, or symptom resolution. PBMCs, B-cell-depleted T cells, or T cells provided the cDNA or gDNA that made up the material.

Produced via immunoSEQ multiplex PCR; TCRdb's table is partial and in-frame only. Of roughly 150,000 clones in the sample, approximately 79% were seen once. This TCR was recovered from a woman aged 70-85 years in a cohort exposed to, infected with or recovered from COVID-19 (not recorded which). Sequencing was done on a sample of PBMCs or T cells enriched from blood (not recorded which).

DNA of the CDR3: TGTGCCAAGACGTCCAAGGGACAGGGAGTCCCCCAGCCCCAGCATTTT. Translation gives CAKTSKGQGVPQPQHF. The gene calls are TRBV5-8 and TRBJ1-5, with TRBD1 matching 9 bases. This CDR3 has 16 residues. Germline V gene lookup returns CDR1 SGHTS and CDR2 YDEGEE. J was trimmed by 7 bases and V by 9 bases; bases with no gene match: 17.